This T cell receptor (beta chain) was recovered during a study of blood T cell repertoires in COVID-19. Study as a whole: PBMCs, B-cell-depleted T cells, or T cells were the source of the cDNA or gDNA that made up the material.

Original analysis: Amplification of reference gene primers provided the estimated nucleated cell counts. Profiling relied on immunoSEQ multiplex PCR, and the TCRdb table lists in-frame clones only, not all of them. V, J and clone size were drawn from that table, and D and trimming were deduced from the DNA. The data contain about 390,000 clones, roughly 89% of them singletons. Study members were between about 18 and 95 years old and lived in 25 or so US regions. Assignments of participants to cohorts depended upon their own reported clinical history. A single count supports this clone. Germline assignment: CDR1 MDHEN and CDR2 SYDVKM. CDR3 length equals 13 residues. V was shortened by 4 bases and J by 2 bases, with 8 bases between the two germline ends.

Sequences were obtained from PBMCs or T cells enriched from blood (not recorded which). This clonotype originated in a woman in her forties or fifties who had recovered from COVID-19. The V and J genes are TRBV28 and TRBJ2-5; a weak D match, TRBD2 (6 bases). The DNA for the CDR3 is TGTGCCAGCAGTTGGGGAGGACAAGAGACCCAGTACTTC. Protein sequence: CASSWGGQETQYF.